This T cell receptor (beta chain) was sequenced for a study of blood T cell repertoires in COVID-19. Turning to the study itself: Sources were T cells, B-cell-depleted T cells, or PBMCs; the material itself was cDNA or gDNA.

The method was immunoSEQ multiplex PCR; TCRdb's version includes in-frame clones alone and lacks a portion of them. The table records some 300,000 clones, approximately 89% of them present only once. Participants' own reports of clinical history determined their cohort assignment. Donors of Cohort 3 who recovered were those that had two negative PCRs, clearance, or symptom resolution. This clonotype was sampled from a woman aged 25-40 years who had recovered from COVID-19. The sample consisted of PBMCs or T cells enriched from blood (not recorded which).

CDR3 in amino acids: CASSISSLQPQHF. The CDR3 DNA sequence: TGTGCCAGTAGTATTTCGTCCCTGCAGCCCCAGCATTTT. The rearrangement joins TRBV19 to TRBJ1-5; D is uncertain. In germline, CDR1 is LNHDA, CDR2 SQIVND (reference sequence). V shed 3 bases and J shed 7 bases, with 10 bases lying between them. The CDR3 runs 13 residues. Full variable domain (remainder filled in from reference TRBV19 and TRBJ1-5): DGGITQSPKYLFRKEGQNVTLSCEQNLNHDAMYWYRQDPGQGLRLIYYSQIVNDFQKGDIAEGYSVSREKKESFPLTVTSAQKNPTAFYLCASSISSLQPQHFGDGTRLSIL.